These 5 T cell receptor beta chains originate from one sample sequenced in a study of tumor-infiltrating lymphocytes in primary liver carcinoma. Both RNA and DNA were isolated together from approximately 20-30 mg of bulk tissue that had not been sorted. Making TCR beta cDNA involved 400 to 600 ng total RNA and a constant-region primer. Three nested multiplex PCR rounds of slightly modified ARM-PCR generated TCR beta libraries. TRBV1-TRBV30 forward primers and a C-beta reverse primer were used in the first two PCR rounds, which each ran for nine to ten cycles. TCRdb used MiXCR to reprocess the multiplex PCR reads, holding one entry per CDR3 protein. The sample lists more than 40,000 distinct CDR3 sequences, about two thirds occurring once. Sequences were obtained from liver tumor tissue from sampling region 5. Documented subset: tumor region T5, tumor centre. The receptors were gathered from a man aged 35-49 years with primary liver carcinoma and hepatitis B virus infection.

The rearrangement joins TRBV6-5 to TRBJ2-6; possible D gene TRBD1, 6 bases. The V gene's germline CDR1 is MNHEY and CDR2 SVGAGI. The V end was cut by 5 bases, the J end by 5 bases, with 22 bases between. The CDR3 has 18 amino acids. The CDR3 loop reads CASSLWTETKARANVLTF. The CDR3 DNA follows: TGTGCCAGCAGTCTTTGGACAGAGACGAAAGCTAGGGCCAACGTCCTGACTTTC.

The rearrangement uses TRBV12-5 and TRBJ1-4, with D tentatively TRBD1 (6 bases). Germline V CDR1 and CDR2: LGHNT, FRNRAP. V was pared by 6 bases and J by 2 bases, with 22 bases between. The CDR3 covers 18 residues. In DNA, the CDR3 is TGTGCTAGTGGCCGACCGGGACACCCGAGACGGACTAATGAAAAACTGTTTTTT. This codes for CASGRPGHPRRTNEKLFF.

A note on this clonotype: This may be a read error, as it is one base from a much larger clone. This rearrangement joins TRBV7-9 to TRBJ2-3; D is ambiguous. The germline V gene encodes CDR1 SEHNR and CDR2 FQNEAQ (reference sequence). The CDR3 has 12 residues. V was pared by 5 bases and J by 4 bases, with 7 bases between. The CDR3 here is CASSPEADTQYF. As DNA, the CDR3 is TGTGCCAGCAGCCCCGAGGCAGATACGCAGTATTTT.

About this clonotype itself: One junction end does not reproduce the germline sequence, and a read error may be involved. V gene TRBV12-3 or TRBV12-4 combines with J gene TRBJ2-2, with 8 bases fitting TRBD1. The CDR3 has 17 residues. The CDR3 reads CASSWGTGALNSGELFF. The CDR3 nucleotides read TGTGCCAGCAGTTGGGGGACAGGTGCGCTGAACTCCGGGGAACTGTTTTTT.

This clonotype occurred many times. The DNA for the CDR3 is TGTGCCAGCAGCCCACCCAGGGGCTACAATGAGCAGTTCTTC. The encoded protein is CASSPPRGYNEQFF. The V and J genes are TRBV28 and TRBJ2-1; D may be TRBD1 (6 bases). Trimming cost V 6 bases and J 3 bases, with 12 bases left between them. The CDR3 contains 14 residues. Germline V gene data show CDR1 as MDHEN and CDR2 as SYDVKM.